This record concerns one T cell receptor (beta chain) sequence. TCRdb reanalysed the RT-PCR reads using MiXCR and keeps one entry per CDR3 protein. The data show about 680,000 distinct CDR3 sequences, 13% to 15% seen once. The V gene lost 1 base and the J gene lost 4 bases, with 13 bases spanning the gap. Germline V gene data show CDR1 as SGHTA and CDR2 as FQGNSA. This CDR3 is built from 15 residues. This sequence was found in a female donor in good health, serving as a healthy control. Sequences were obtained from memory CD4+ T cells from blood. The V call is TRBV7-2, the J call TRBJ1-2; tentative D call: TRBD1 (5 bases). This CDR3 reads CASSLGDGVFYGYTF. DNA for the CDR3: TGTGCCAGCAGCTTAGGGGACGGCGTCTTCTATGGCTACACCTTC. The full variable domain, its missing parts supplied by reference TRBV7-2 and TRBJ1-2, is GAGVSQSPSNKVTEKGKDVELRCDPISGHTALYWYRQSLGQGLEFLIYFQGNSAPDKSGLPSDRFSAERTGGSVSTLTIQRTQQEDSAVYLCASSLGDGVFYGYTFGSGTRLTVV.